The rows below give T cell receptor beta chains drawn from one sample of a study of shared clonotypes between healthy human individuals. Sequencing used immunoSEQ multiplex PCR; TCRdb keeps in-frame clones, though not all of them. The data hold more than 1,200,000 clones, with about 98.5% observed a single time. What was sequenced was naive CD4+ T cells sorted from blood. All receptors come from a man aged 30 to 39 in good health. Both conserved end residues are part of each CDR3. A D gene is named only where the DNA matches it firmly. Part of the rows lack a size; the others show once, few, many or a class for expanded clones.

d_gene,abundance,v_gene,j_gene,CDR3aa,CDR3nt
TRBD1,-,TRBV5-1,TRBJ2-2,CASSIGPGGSGELFF,TGCGCCAGCAGCATAGGCCCAGGGGGATCCGGGGAGCTGTTTTTT
-,-,TRBV4-3,TRBJ1-4,CASSQGGGWTANEKLFF,TGCGCCAGCAGCCAAGGAGGGGGTTGGACAGCGAATGAAAAACTGTTTTTT
-,-,TRBV4-2,TRBJ2-1,CASSQKGRDEQFF,TGTGCCAGCAGCCAAAAGGGGCGGGATGAGCAGTTCTTC
TRBD2,-,TRBV25-1,TRBJ2-7,CASRGTGTSGRAYEQYF,TGTGCCAGCAGGGGGACAGGGACTAGCGGGAGGGCCTACGAGCAGTACTTC
TRBD2,-,TRBV29-1,TRBJ2-1,CSSTSGSGEQFF,TGCAGTTCGACTAGCGGGAGTGGTGAGCAGTTCTTC
-,-,TRBV11-2,TRBJ2-3,CASTRTVLRDTQYF,TGTGCCAGCACCAGGACAGTTTTAAGAGATACGCAGTATTTT
-,-,TRBV21-1,TRBJ2-1,CASTKLRLAGVGSYNEQFF,TGTGCCAGCACCAAACTAAGACTAGCGGGAGTTGGGTCCTACAATGAGCAGTTCTTC
-,once,TRBV19,TRBJ2-3,CASSAGPPGSSTDTQYF,TGTGCCAGTAGTGCAGGGCCTCCCGGTTCTAGCACAGATACGCAGTATTTT
-,-,TRBV9,TRBJ1-3,CASSVRGETSGNTIYF,TGTGCCAGCAGCGTACGCGGGGAAACCTCTGGAAACACCATATATTTT
-,-,TRBV11-2,TRBJ2-4,CASSTLPRQRSKNIQYF,TGTGCCAGCAGCACACTCCCGAGACAGAGATCCAAAAACATTCAGTACTTC
TRBD2,-,TRBV5-8,TRBJ2-7,CASSLGGLAVSYEQYF,TGTGCCAGCAGCTTGGGGGGACTAGCGGTGTCCTACGAGCAGTACTTC
-,-,TRBV6-1,TRBJ1-3,CASSEKGGNSGNTIYF,TGTGCCAGCAGTGAAAAAGGCGGGAACTCTGGAAACACCATATATTTT
-,-,TRBV30,TRBJ2-3,CAGASGVADTQYF,TGTGCCGGGGCCTCAGGGGTGGCAGATACGCAGTATTTT
TRBD1,-,TRBV6-5,TRBJ2-2,CASTQGATSGELFF,TGTGCCAGCACACAGGGGGCTACAAGCGGGGAGCTGTTTTTT
-,-,TRBV29-1,TRBJ2-3,CSVALNTQYF,TGCAGCGTTGCCTTAAATACGCAGTATTTT
TRBD2,-,TRBV11-2,TRBJ2-3,CASSVGTAGGWDTQYF,TGTGCCAGCAGCGTCGGTACAGCGGGAGGATGGGATACGCAGTATTTT
TRBD1,-,TRBV5-1,TRBJ2-1,CASSRKSPGRGRVNEQFF,TGCGCCAGCAGCCGCAAATCCCCCGGCAGGGGGCGCGTGAATGAGCAGTTCTTC